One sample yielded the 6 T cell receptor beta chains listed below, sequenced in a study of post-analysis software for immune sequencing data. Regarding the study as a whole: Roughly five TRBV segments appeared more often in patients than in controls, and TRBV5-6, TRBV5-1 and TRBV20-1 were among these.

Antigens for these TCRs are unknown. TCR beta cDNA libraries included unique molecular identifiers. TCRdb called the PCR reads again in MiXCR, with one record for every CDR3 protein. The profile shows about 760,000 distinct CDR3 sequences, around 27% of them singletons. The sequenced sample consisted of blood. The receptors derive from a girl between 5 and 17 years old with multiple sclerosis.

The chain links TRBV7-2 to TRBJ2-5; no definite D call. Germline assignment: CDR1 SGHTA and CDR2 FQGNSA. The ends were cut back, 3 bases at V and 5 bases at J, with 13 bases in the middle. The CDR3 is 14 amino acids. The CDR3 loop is CASSLGLMRETQYF. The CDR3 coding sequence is TGTGCCAGCAGCTTGGGCTTAATGCGCGAGACCCAGTACTTC.

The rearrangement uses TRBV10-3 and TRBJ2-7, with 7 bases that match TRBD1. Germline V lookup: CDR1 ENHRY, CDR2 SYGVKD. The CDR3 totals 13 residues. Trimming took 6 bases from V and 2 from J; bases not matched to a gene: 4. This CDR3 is CAISSGQTYEQYF. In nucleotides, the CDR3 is TGTGCCATCAGCTCGGGACAGACCTACGAGCAGTACTTC.

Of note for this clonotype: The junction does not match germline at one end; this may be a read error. CDR3 in DNA: TGTACCAGCAGTTTGGTTGCGGGCACTGAAGCTTTCTTT. This sequence encodes CTSSLVAGTEAFF. The chain joins TRBV12-3 or TRBV12-4 to TRBJ1-1; D gene unclear. The CDR3 length is 13 residues.

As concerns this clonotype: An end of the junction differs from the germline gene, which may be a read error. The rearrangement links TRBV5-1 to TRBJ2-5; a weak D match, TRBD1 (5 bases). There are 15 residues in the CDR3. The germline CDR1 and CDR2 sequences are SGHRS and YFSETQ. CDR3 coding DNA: TGCGCCAACAGCTTTTTCCTCCAGGGTGGAGAGACCCAGTACTTC. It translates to CANSFFLQGGETQYF.

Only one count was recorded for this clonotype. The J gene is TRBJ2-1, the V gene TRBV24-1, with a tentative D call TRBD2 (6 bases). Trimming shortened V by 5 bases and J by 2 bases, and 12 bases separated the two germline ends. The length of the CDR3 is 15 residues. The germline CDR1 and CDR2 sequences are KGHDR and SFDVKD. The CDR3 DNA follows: TGTGCCACCAGTGCGCCAGCGGGCCCCTACAATGAGCAGTTCTTC. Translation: CATSAPAGPYNEQFF.

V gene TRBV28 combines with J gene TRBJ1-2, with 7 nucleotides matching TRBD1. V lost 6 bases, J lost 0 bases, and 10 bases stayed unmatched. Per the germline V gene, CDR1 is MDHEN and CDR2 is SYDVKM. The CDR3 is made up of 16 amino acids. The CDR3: CASRRQGSGANYGYTF. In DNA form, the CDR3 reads TGTGCCAGCAGGAGACAGGGATCAGGAGCTAACTATGGCTACACCTTC.